The entry that follows covers one TCR beta chain sequence. The antigen is unknown. The data originate from a study of Ad26.COV2.S vaccination and SARS-CoV-2 variants. Whole-study findings and limits: Participants given vaccine showed non-spike TCR breadth similar to that of placebo recipients.

Profiled with immunoSEQ multiplex PCR; TCRdb holds only in-frame clones, not every one. The data contain roughly 250,000 clones, 87% of them singletons. Treatment given: some 20 received Ad26.COV2.S at low or high dose, single or two shots; roughly five received placebo; per-sample allocation not given. The investigators took samples on day 63 after the first vaccine or placebo injection. The CDR3 sequence is 13 residues long. Trimming stripped 6 bases from V and 3 bases from J, with 15 bases between. Germline V CDR1 and CDR2: SQVTM, ANQGSEA. The source was peripheral blood, collected in a trial of Ad26.COV2.S vaccine versus placebo. V usage is TRBV29-1 and J usage is TRBJ2-7; perhaps TRBD2 as D (6 bases). The receptor was derived from a person aged 18-65 years who received the Ad26.COV2.S COVID-19 vaccine or a placebo. Here the CDR3 reads CSVRLGSYYEQYF. CDR3 DNA sequence: TGCAGCGTAAGACTAGGCTCCTACTACGAGCAGTACTTC.